This TCR beta chain was documented in a study of T cell changes during pregnancy in multiple sclerosis. The table lists this clone with a count of one. Profiling relied on immunoSEQ multiplex PCR, and the TCRdb table lists in-frame clones only, not all of them. The sample shows fewer than 85,000 clones, 92% of them seen only once. The V gene's germline CDR1 is LGHNA and CDR2 YNFKEQ. Trimming cost V 0 bases and J 3 bases; bases outside gene matches: 4. This CDR3 contains 16 residues. This receptor was identified in a female donor in good health, enrolled as a control in a pregnancy study. Sequences were derived from peripheral blood, sampled in the first trimester of pregnancy. The chain recombines TRBV4-2 with TRBJ2-3; TRBD2 matches 9 bases. CDR3 region: CASSQEWSGRTDTQYF. The CDR3 DNA reads as TGTGCCAGCAGCCAAGAGTGGAGCGGGAGGACAGATACGCAGTATTTT.